Sequencing of this T cell receptor beta chain was carried out in a study of shared clonotypes between healthy human individuals. Donors, healthy HIV-negative adults, lacked recent acute infections or vaccinations. This clone appeared a single time. The germline gives CDR1 LGHNA, CDR2 YSLEER. V was pared by 3 bases and J by 2 bases, with 12 bases between. The CDR3 runs 15 residues. The deep-level immunoSEQ assay was used. Only in-frame clones appear in the TCRdb table, and some are missing; sequencing was by immunoSEQ multiplex PCR. The sample yields around 2.1 million clones, roughly 95% seen once. The sample taken for sequencing was naive CD4+ T cells sorted from blood. Sample subset: CD45RA+ positively selected. The V call is TRBV4-3, the J call TRBJ2-3; a possible D gene is TRBD1 (6 bases). The receptor was isolated from a man aged 18-30 years in good health. Here the CDR3 DNA reads TGCGCCAGCAGCCATACGGGACAAATCACAGATACGCAGTATTTT. Translated, it gives CASSHTGQITDTQYF.